The TCR beta chain described here comes from a study of monozygotic twins with inflammatory bowel disease. From germline, CDR1 is LGHNA and CDR2 YSLEER. There are 13 residues in the CDR3. The template switching step added UMIs that contained a 6-nucleotide sample barcode. Following a re-call of the 5' RACE reads, TCRdb has one entry per CDR3 protein and lacks DNA. This sample carries about 380,000 distinct CDR3 sequences, with 2% to 3% going to the ten biggest clones. This receptor was obtained from a human donor with ulcerative colitis or Crohn's disease, or a healthy co-twin of an affected twin (not recorded which). The genes are TRBV4-3 and TRBJ1-2. Sample: blood. This CDR3 reads CASSQDLGYGYTF.